These 9 T cell receptor beta chains originate from one sample sequenced in a study of radiation and T cells in renal cell carcinoma. Time point described: blood 4 weeks post-SBRT, at nephrectomy. This sample's treatment: 15 Gy SBRT to primary tumor, nephrectomy 4 weeks later. Method: immunoSEQ multiplex PCR; TCRdb's copy keeps in-frame clones and lacks some. The data show around 170,000 clones, with around 89% seen just once and roughly 12% held by the top ten. This specimen was blood, taken from a patient whose treatment included radiotherapy and nephrectomy. These receptors were taken from a woman aged 45-65 years with renal cell carcinoma.

This chain connects TRBV25-1 to TRBJ1-2; D gene unclear. Germline V gene data show CDR1 as MGHDK and CDR2 as SYGVNS. The CDR3 covers 12 residues. The V end lost 1 base, the J end lost 6 bases, and 6 bases lay between the germline ends. This chain's CDR3 is CASSEWQDGYTF. CDR3 coding DNA: TGTGCCAGCAGTGAATGGCAAGATGGCTACACCTTC.

The chain employs TRBV19 and TRBJ2-7, with D possibly being TRBD1 (5 bases). Trimming cost V 3 bases and J 5 bases, with 11 bases left between them. Looked up from germline, CDR1 is LNHDA and CDR2 is SQIVND (reference sequence). CDR3 size: 13 residues. The DNA of the CDR3 is TGTGCCAGTAGTATGGTAGGGGCGGACGAGCAGTACTTC. Translation gives CASSMVGADEQYF. Drawing the rest from reference TRBV19 and TRBJ2-7, the complete variable domain is DGGITQSPKYLFRKEGQNVTLSCEQNLNHDAMYWYRQDPGQGLRLIYYSQIVNDFQKGDIAEGYSVSREKKESFPLTVTSAQKNPTAFYLCASSMVGADEQYFGPGTRLTVT.

This CDR3 reads CSVDMDGMNTGELFF. In DNA, the CDR3 is TGCAGCGTCGATATGGACGGAATGAACACCGGGGAGCTGTTTTTT. The rearrangement uses TRBV29-1 and TRBJ2-2, with no clear D. Germline V gene sequence: CDR1 SQVTM, CDR2 ANQGSEA. The CDR3 consists of 15 residues. V was trimmed by 6 bases and J by 1 base, leaving 15 bases between them.

The chain is built from TRBV9 and TRBJ2-5, with D possibly called TRBD1 or TRBD2 (5 bases each). The V gene's germline CDR1 is SGDLS and CDR2 YYNGEE. This CDR3 is built from 14 residues. Trimming stripped 4 bases from V and 7 bases from J, with 17 bases between. The CDR3 DNA reads as TGTGCCAGCAGCACCGGGACCAACGGCGGGACCCAGTACTTC. Translation: CASSTGTNGGTQYF. Looking up the rest from reference TRBV9 and TRBJ2-5 gives the full variable domain: DSGVTQTPKHLITATGQRVTLRCSPRSGDLSVYWYQQSLDQGLQFLIQYYNGEERAKGNILERFSAQQFPDLHSELNLSSLELGDSALYFCASSTGTNGGTQYFGPGTRLLVL.

The rearrangement uses TRBV4-1 and TRBJ1-2; TRBD1 agrees at 7 bases. Germline CDR1 is MGHRA and CDR2 is YSYEKL. The CDR3 covers 14 residues. The ends lost 3 bases at V and 1 base at J; junction bases unmatched: 2. The DNA for the CDR3 is TGCGCCAGCAGCCAGACAGGGTTTAACTATGGCTACACCTTC. The encoded protein is CASSQTGFNYGYTF.

V gene TRBV2 combines with J gene TRBJ1-1; perhaps TRBD1 as D (5 bases). V gave up 6 bases and J gave up 11 bases, with 19 bases separating them. The CDR3 sequence is 13 residues long. CDR1 SNHLY and CDR2 FYNNEI come from the germline V gene. The CDR3 DNA reads as TGTGCCAGCAGGGAGACAGCGGGGGTGCGGGCTTTCTTT. It specifies CASRETAGVRAFF.

A few counts support this clone. V is TRBV7-9 and J is TRBJ2-3; 7 nucleotides match TRBD1. Germline assignment: CDR1 SEHNR and CDR2 FQNEAQ (reference sequence). Trimming cost V 3 bases and J 11 bases; bases outside gene matches: 8. CDR3 length: 13 amino acids. CDR3 loop: CASSFDRVLVQYF. CDR3 DNA sequence: TGTGCCAGCAGCTTTGACAGGGTGCTTGTGCAGTATTTT.

CDR3 coding DNA: TGTGCCAGTAGTATAGTGGTCACGAACACTGAAGCTTTCTTT. Its translation: CASSIVVTNTEAFF. The rearrangement links TRBV19 to TRBJ1-1; no clear D. This CDR3 comprises 14 residues. Trimming pared 1 base from V and 1 base from J, leaving 7 bases between. In germline, CDR1 is LNHDA, CDR2 SQIVND (reference sequence).

The CDR3 loop reads CASSEGILEYGYTF. In DNA, the CDR3 is TGTGCCAGCAGCGAAGGTATACTGGAGTATGGCTACACCTTC. The chain joins TRBV7-3 to TRBJ1-2; unclear D gene. The V end lost 5 bases, the J end lost 5 bases, and 15 bases lay between the germline ends. The CDR3 is 14 amino acids. Per germline, CDR1 SGHTA and CDR2 FQGTGA.